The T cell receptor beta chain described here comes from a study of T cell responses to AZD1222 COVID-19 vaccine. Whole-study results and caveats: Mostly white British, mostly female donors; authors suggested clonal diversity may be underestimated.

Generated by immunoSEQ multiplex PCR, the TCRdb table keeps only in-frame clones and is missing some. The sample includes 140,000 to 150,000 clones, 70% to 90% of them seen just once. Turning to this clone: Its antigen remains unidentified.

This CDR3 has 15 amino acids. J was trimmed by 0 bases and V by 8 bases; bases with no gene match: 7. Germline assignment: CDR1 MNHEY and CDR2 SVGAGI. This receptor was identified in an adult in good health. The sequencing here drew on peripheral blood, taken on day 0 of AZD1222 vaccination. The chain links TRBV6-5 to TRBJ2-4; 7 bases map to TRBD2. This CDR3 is CASGGAGLAKNIQYF. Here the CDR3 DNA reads TGTGCCAGCGGGGGAGCGGGGCTAGCCAAAAACATTCAGTACTTC.